This T cell receptor (beta chain) was documented in a study of blood T cell repertoires in COVID-19. In the source study's methods: Amplified reference gene primers provided the basis for estimating nucleated cell counts. Produced via immunoSEQ multiplex PCR; TCRdb's table is partial and in-frame only. That table is the source of V, J and clone size, and D and trimming were worked out from the DNA. The table records about 52,000 clones, over 65% of them present only once. The J segment lost 0 bases and the V segment lost 0 bases, leaving 3 bases of the junction unmatched. The CDR3 has 17 amino acids. Germline V gives CDR1 SGHNT, CDR2 YYREEE (reference sequence).

The receptor was isolated from a man of 80 years or more with COVID-19, enrolled during active disease. The chain employs TRBV5-4 and TRBJ2-4; 10 nucleotides line up with TRBD1. Sequences were obtained from peripheral blood. The DNA for the CDR3 is TGTGCCAGCAGCTTGGGGGGGGACAGGGGAGCCAAAAACATTCAGTACTTC. Protein sequence: CASSLGGDRGAKNIQYF. The full variable domain, in which reference TRBV5-4 and TRBJ2-4 provide the parts outside the CDR3, is ETGVTQSPTHLIKTRGQQVTLRCSSQSGHNTVSWYQQALGQGPQFIFQYYREEENGRGNFPPRFSGLQFPNYSSELNVNALELDDSALYLCASSLGGDRGAKNIQYFGAGTRLSVL.